This T cell receptor beta chain was found in a study of shared clonotypes between healthy human individuals. Generated by immunoSEQ multiplex PCR, the TCRdb table keeps only in-frame clones and is missing some. Of about 960,000 clones in the sample, 70% to 85% were seen once. V lost 0 bases and J 1 base, leaving 8 bases between the germline ends. The CDR3 extends over 16 amino acids. Germline V gene lookup returns CDR1 SGHNT and CDR2 YYREEE (reference sequence). This TCR came from a man aged 18 to 35 in good health. V usage is TRBV5-4 and J usage is TRBJ1-6, with D possibly TRBD1 on 5 matching bases. The sequencing sample was made of memory CD4+ T cells sorted from blood. Subset meaning: CD45RA-negative fraction. The CDR3 nucleotides are TGTGCCAGCAGCTTGGAATGGGGGTCCTATAATTCACCCCTCCACTTT. Protein: CASSLEWGSYNSPLHF.